This T cell receptor (beta chain) emerged from a study of control samples from healthy donors and cancer patients. This table comes from immunoSEQ multiplex PCR, and its TCRdb copy is limited to in-frame clones, with some not included. Here the sample spans over 150,000 clones, over 90% being singletons. Trimming pared 7 bases from V and 5 bases from J, leaving 20 bases between. Germline V gene sequence: CDR1 MNHNY, CDR2 SVGAGI (reference sequence). This CDR3 comprises 15 residues. This receptor was taken from a woman under 40 in good health. The V call is TRBV6-6, the J call TRBJ2-5, with D perhaps assigned TRBD1 or TRBD2 (6 bases each). Specimen: blood. This chain's CDR3 is CASTSLKGGQETQYF. The CDR3 bases are TGTGCCAGCACCTCCCTAAAGGGGGGCCAGGAGACCCAGTACTTC.